This TCR beta chain was obtained from a study of beta chain features in type 1 diabetes. Study-level results: For Type 1 diabetes patients, all four CD4+ subsets carried TCRB CDR3s that were moderately but significantly shorter.

TCRB transcripts that were expressed got sequenced, as all of the isolated RNA had been reverse transcribed. Method: immunoSEQ multiplex PCR; TCRdb's copy keeps in-frame clones and lacks some. The sample has about 170,000 clones, approximately 7.9% seen once. This CDR3 region has 15 residues. Germline V gives CDR1 SGHTA, CDR2 FQGNSA. The germline V and J ends were trimmed by 4 bases and 1 base, with 11 bases remaining between them. Only a few counts were recorded for this clone. Its specificity is not known. This receptor was taken from a man between 18 and 35 years old with type 1 diabetes. The material sequenced was central memory CD4+ T cells from blood. The gene calls are TRBV7-2 and TRBJ2-1; tentatively, D is TRBD2 (6 bases). The CDR3 DNA reads as TGTGCCAGCAGCTCCGTAGCGGTTTCCTACAATGAGCAGTTCTTC. This gives the protein CASSSVAVSYNEQFF.